This is a list of T cell receptor beta chains from one sample in a study of T cell repertoires in cytomegalovirus infection. MiXCR, applied by TCRdb to the reads, yields one record per CDR3 protein. This table has some 240,000 distinct CDR3 sequences, approximately 17% appearing once. Sequencing was done on a sample of CD8+ T cells from PBMCs. Receptor source: a human donor in good health (CMV status not recorded). Some clones in this sample may be carry-over from other donors' samples. The CDR3 runs from the conserved cysteine through the conserved F or W. Each record gives: J gene, clone size, D gene, V gene, CDR3 protein, CDR3 DNA. The D gene is left open where the match is weak. Rows may omit the clone size; those that give it use once, few, many or a size class.

J gene: TRBJ1-5; clone size: few; D gene: TRBD1; V gene: TRBV7-9; CDR3 protein: CASSSQGASQPQHF; CDR3 DNA: TGTGCCAGCAGCTCACAGGGGGCCAGTCAGCCCCAGCATTTT
J gene: TRBJ2-7; clone size: .; D gene: .; V gene: TRBV27; CDR3 protein: CASSPAIGTYEQYF; CDR3 DNA: TGTGCCAGCAGTCCCGCCATAGGGACCTACGAGCAGTACTTC
J gene: TRBJ1-1; clone size: .; D gene: .; V gene: TRBV19; CDR3 protein: CASSTANTEAFF; CDR3 DNA: TGTGCCAGTAGTACGGCGAACACTGAAGCTTTCTTT
J gene: TRBJ1-4; clone size: few; D gene: .; V gene: TRBV14; CDR3 protein: CASSQGGPNEKLFF; CDR3 DNA: TGTGCCAGCAGCCAGGGGGGACCTAATGAAAAACTGTTTTTT
J gene: TRBJ2-2; clone size: .; D gene: TRBD1; V gene: TRBV27; CDR3 protein: CASTDRMNTGELFF; CDR3 DNA: TGTGCCAGCACGGACAGGATGAACACCGGGGAGCTGTTTTTT
J gene: TRBJ1-5; clone size: few; D gene: TRBD1; V gene: TRBV29-1; CDR3 protein: CSVARTGGWQPQHF; CDR3 DNA: TGCAGCGTTGCTAGAACAGGGGGCTGGCAGCCCCAGCATTTT
J gene: TRBJ1-4; clone size: many; D gene: .; V gene: TRBV7-9; CDR3 protein: CASSLAGGSEDEKLFF; CDR3 DNA: TGTGCCAGCAGCTTAGCCGGGGGATCGGAGGATGAAAAACTGTTTTTT
J gene: TRBJ1-1; clone size: many; D gene: TRBD1; V gene: TRBV7-9; CDR3 protein: CASSPRGQGLEAFF; CDR3 DNA: TGTGCCAGCAGCCCGAGGGGACAGGGGCTTGAAGCTTTCTTT
J gene: TRBJ2-6; clone size: many; D gene: TRBD1; V gene: TRBV20-1; CDR3 protein: CSARTEGQLDSGANVLTF; CDR3 DNA: TGCAGTGCTCGAACTGAGGGACAGCTCGACTCTGGGGCCAACGTCCTGACTTTC
J gene: TRBJ1-1; clone size: many; D gene: .; V gene: TRBV4-3; CDR3 protein: CASSQDGGGNTEAFF; CDR3 DNA: TGCGCCAGCAGCCAAGATGGGGGCGGGAACACTGAAGCTTTCTTT